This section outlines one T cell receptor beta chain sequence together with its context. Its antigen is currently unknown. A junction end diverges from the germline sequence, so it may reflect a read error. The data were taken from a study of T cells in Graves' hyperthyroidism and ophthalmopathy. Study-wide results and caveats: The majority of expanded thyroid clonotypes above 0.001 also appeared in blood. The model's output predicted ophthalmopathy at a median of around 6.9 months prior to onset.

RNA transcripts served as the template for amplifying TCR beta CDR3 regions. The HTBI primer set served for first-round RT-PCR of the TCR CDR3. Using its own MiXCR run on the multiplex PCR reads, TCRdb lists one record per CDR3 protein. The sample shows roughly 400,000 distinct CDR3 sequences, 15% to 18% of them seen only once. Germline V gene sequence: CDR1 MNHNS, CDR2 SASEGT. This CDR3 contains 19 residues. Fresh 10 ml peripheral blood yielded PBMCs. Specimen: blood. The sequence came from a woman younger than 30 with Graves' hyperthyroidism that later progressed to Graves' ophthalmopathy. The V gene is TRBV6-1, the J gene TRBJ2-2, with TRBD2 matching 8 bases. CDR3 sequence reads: CASSRVSPHLAGNTGELFF. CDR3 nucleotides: TGCGCCAGCAGCCGTGTTTCCCCTCACCTAGCGGGTAACACCGGGGAGCTGTTTTTT.